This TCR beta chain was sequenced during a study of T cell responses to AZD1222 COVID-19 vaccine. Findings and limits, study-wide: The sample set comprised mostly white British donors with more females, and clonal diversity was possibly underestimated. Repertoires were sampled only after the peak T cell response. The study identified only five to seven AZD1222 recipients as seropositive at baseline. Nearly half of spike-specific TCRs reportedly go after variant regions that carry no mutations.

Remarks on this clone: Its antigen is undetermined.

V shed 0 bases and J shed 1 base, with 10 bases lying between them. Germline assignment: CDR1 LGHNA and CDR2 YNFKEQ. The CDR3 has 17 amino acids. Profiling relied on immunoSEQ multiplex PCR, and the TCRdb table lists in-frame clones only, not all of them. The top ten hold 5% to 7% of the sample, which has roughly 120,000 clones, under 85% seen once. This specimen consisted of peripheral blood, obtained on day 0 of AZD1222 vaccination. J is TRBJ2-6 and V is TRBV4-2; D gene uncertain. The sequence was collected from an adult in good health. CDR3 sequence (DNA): TGTGCCAGCAGCCAAGATACCCCCGGGTCTGGGGCCAACGTCCTGACTTTC. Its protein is CASSQDTPGSGANVLTF.